Listed below are T cell receptor beta chains from one sample, sequenced in a study of cytomegalovirus exposure and HLA in healthy donors. Repertoires were generated with immunoSEQ multiplex PCR, while TCRdb's copy carries only in-frame clones and drops some. The table includes about 78,000 clones, around three quarters detected once. Input material: PBMCs. The receptor set was obtained from a male donor in good health and CMV-seronegative. Each CDR3 is given with its conserved first and last residue. The order of the fields is D gene, clone size, V gene, CDR3 length, J gene, CDR3 DNA, CDR3 protein. A D gene is named only where the DNA matches it firmly. Clone size appears in some rows only: once, few, many, or a class for an expanded clone.

TRBD2	few	TRBV7-9	16	TRBJ2-3	TGTGCCAGCAGCTTAGCTACGGCGGGGGGCACAGATACGCAGTATTTT	CASSLATAGGTDTQYF
.	.	TRBV9	11	TRBJ2-3	TGTGCCAGCAGCGTAGAAAGTACACAGTATTTT	CASSVESTQYF
TRBD2	.	TRBV4-1	19	TRBJ2-1	TGCGCCAGCAGCCCGATACTAGCGGGAGTTGTGGGCTCCTACAATGAGCAGTTCTTC	CASSPILAGVVGSYNEQFF
.	.	TRBV28	13	TRBJ2-7	TGTGCCAGCAGCCCATGGAGCTCCTACGAGCAGTACTTC	CASSPWSSYEQYF
TRBD2	.	TRBV5-1	15	TRBJ2-1	TGCGCCAGCAGCTCCGAAGCGGGGGCGATGAATGAGCAGTTCTTC	CASSSEAGAMNEQFF
TRBD1	.	TRBV7-9	14	TRBJ2-7	TGTTCCAGCAGCCCCGGGACAGGGCTCTACGAGCAGTACTTC	CSSSPGTGLYEQYF
.	few	TRBV4-2	12	TRBJ1-2	TGTGCCAGCAGCCCCGAAACGGGGGGCTACACCTTC	CASSPETGGYTF
.	.	TRBV7-8	15	TRBJ2-1	TGTGCCAGCAGCTTGGGGGGGCACTCCTACAATGAGCAGTTCTTC	CASSLGGHSYNEQFF
.	.	TRBV12-5	12	TRBJ2-5	TGTGCTAGTGGAACCGAGGGAGGGACCCAGTACTTC	CASGTEGGTQYF
.	.	TRBV9	15	TRBJ2-3	TGTGCCAGCAGCGTAGAAATGGCGGTCCGAGATACGCAGTATTTT	CASSVEMAVRDTQYF
TRBD1	.	TRBV27	15	TRBJ2-2	TGTGCCAGCAGACTACAGGGGAACGTAGCCGGGGAGCTGTTTTTT	CASRLQGNVAGELFF
.	.	TRBV6-1	13	TRBJ1-5	TGTGCCAGCAGTGCCGGGATCGAACAGCCCCAGCATTTT	CASSAGIEQPQHF
TRBD2	.	TRBV27	17	TRBJ2-1	TGTGCCAGCAGTTTTCCCCGGACTAGCGGGGGGGTAAGGGAGCAGTTCTTC	CASSFPRTSGGVREQFF
TRBD1	.	TRBV5-4	15	TRBJ1-1	TGTGCCAGCAGCTTGAACCCCGGGACAGCTGAAGAAGCTTTCTTT	CASSLNPGTAEEAFF
.	once	TRBV28	14	TRBJ2-5	TGTGCCAGCAGTCTCCGGCAGGGTAGAGAGACCCAGTACTTC	CASSLRQGRETQYF
TRBD1	.	TRBV2	13	TRBJ2-7	TGTGCCAGCAGTGCTTACAGGGGATACGAGCAGTACTTC	CASSAYRGYEQYF
TRBD1	.	TRBV4-2	15	TRBJ1-4	TGTGCCAGCAGCCAAGTACAGGGGGGCACTGAAAAACTGTTTTTT	CASSQVQGGTEKLFF
TRBD2	.	TRBV11-2	15	TRBJ2-5	TGTGCCAGCAGCTTAGTGACTAGCGTCGGGGTGTCCCAGTACTTC	CASSLVTSVGVSQYF
TRBD2	.	TRBV5-1	13	TRBJ2-5	TGCGCCAGCAGCTTGGGGCGGGAGGAGACCCAGTACTTC	CASSLGREETQYF
TRBD2	.	TRBV6-5	12	TRBJ2-7	TGTGCGAGCGGGACTAGCGTCTACGAGCAGTACTTC	CASGTSVYEQYF
TRBD2	.	TRBV28	19	TRBJ2-3	TGTGCCAGCAGCCTCAACCCGGGACTAGCGGGACAGAGCACAGATACGCAGTATTTT	CASSLNPGLAGQSTDTQYF
.	.	TRBV5-6	15	TRBJ2-5	TGTGCCAGCAGCTTGCTGGGCAGGCCCCAAGAGACCCAGTACTTC	CASSLLGRPQETQYF
TRBD1	.	TRBV19	15	TRBJ1-1	TGTGCCAGTAGCAAGGGGGCGCAGGTGTACACTGAAGCTTTCTTT	CASSKGAQVYTEAFF
TRBD2	.	TRBV5-1	14	TRBJ2-3	TGCGCCAGCAGCAGGACTAGCGGAACGGATACGCAGTATTTT	CASSRTSGTDTQYF
.	.	TRBV11-2	13	TRBJ2-5	TGTGCCAGCAGCTTAGATCAGGCACAGACCCAGTACTTC	CASSLDQAQTQYF
TRBD2	.	TRBV4-2	18	TRBJ2-3	TGTGCCAGCAGCCAAGGACTAGCGGGGGGCCCTAGCACAGATACGCAGTATTTT	CASSQGLAGGPSTDTQYF
.	.	TRBV9	13	TRBJ2-3	TGTGCCAGCAGCGTAGTGTACACAGATACGCAGTATTTT	CASSVVYTDTQYF
.	.	TRBV28	15	TRBJ1-1	TGTGCCAGCAGTCCCCTCAACAGCTGGGACACTGAAGCTTTCTTT	CASSPLNSWDTEAFF
TRBD2	.	TRBV9	15	TRBJ2-5	TGTGCCAGCAGCGGTGCGGCGGGGGTACAAGAGACCCAGTACTTC	CASSGAAGVQETQYF
TRBD2	once	TRBV5-6	16	TRBJ2-3	TGTGCCAGCAGCTACCGGGCGGGGGGGCGCACAGATACGCAGTATTTT	CASSYRAGGRTDTQYF
.	.	TRBV2	17	TRBJ2-5	TGTGCCAGCAGTGAAGACCCCACGGACCGGGGGCAAGAGACCCAGTACTTC	CASSEDPTDRGQETQYF
TRBD2	.	TRBV11-3	16	TRBJ2-7	TGTGCCAGCAGGCGTTTAGGGGAGGGGCTCTCCTACGAGCAGTACTTC	CASRRLGEGLSYEQYF
.	.	TRBV11-2	13	TRBJ1-1	TGTGCCAGCAGCTTAGATCGGAACACTGAAGCTTTCTTT	CASSLDRNTEAFF
TRBD1	.	TRBV14	12	TRBJ1-1	TGTGCCAGCAGCCGCGACAGGGTGTCAGCTTTCTTT	CASSRDRVSAFF
.	.	TRBV7-9	12	TRBJ2-7	TGTTCCAGCAGCTTAGTAGTCAACGAGCAGTACTTC	CSSSLVVNEQYF
.	few	TRBV5-1	13	TRBJ1-1	TGCGCCAGCAGCTTGGACAGTTACGCTGAAGCTTTCTTT	CASSLDSYAEAFF
.	once	TRBV7-2	15	TRBJ2-1	TGTGCCAGCAGCTTAGGCGCGGGGGCGAACAATGAGCAGTTCTTC	CASSLGAGANNEQFF
.	.	TRBV5-4	14	TRBJ2-2	TGTGCCAGCAGCTTGACTAGCCCCCCCGGGGAGCTGTTTTTT	CASSLTSPPGELFF